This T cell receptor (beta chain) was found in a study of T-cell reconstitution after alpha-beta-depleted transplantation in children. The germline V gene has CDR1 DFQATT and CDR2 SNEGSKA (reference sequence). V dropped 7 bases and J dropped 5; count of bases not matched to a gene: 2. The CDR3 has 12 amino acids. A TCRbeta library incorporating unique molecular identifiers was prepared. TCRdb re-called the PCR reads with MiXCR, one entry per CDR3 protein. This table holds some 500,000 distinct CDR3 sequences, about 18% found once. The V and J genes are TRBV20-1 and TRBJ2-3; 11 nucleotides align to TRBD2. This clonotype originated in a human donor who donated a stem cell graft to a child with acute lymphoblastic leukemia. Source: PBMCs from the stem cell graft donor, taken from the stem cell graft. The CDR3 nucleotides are TGCAGTGTAGCGGGAGGGGTAGATACGCAGTATTTT. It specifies CSVAGGVDTQYF.